One and the same sample provided the 16 T cell receptor beta chains below, sequenced in a study of T cell changes during pregnancy in multiple sclerosis. The data were produced by immunoSEQ multiplex PCR, yet TCRdb's version contains in-frame clones alone and is incomplete. The sample holds under 85,000 clones, more than 75% seen once. The specimen comprised peripheral blood, sampled in the third trimester of pregnancy. Every receptor here comes from a female donor in good health, enrolled as a control in a pregnancy study.

The chain joins TRBV14 to TRBJ2-7; D may be TRBD1 (5 bases). The CDR3 has 13 amino acids. Germline V lookup: CDR1 SGHDN, CDR2 FVKESK. V was trimmed by 5 bases and J by 2 bases, leaving 10 bases between them. The CDR3 sequence is CASSMQGTYEQYF. CDR3 DNA sequence: TGTGCCAGCAGCATGCAGGGTACCTACGAGCAGTACTTC.

V usage is TRBV5-6 and J usage is TRBJ2-7; tentative D call: TRBD1 (6 bases). CDR3 size: 17 residues. In germline, CDR1 is SGHDT, CDR2 YYEEEE. Deletions cut 3 bases from V and 1 base from J, with 20 bases between. CDR3 nucleotide sequence: TGTGCCAGCAGCTATGTCCTACAGGGAATCCCGTCCTACGAGCAGTACTTC. Protein: CASSYVLQGIPSYEQYF. Supplemented by reference TRBV5-6 and TRBJ2-7, the full variable domain reads DAGVTQSPTHLIKTRGQQVTLRCSPKSGHDTVSWYQQALGQGPQFIFQYYEEEERQRGNFPDRFSGHQFPNYSSELNVNALLLGDSALYLCASSYVLQGIPSYEQYFGPGTRLTVT.

The chain is built from TRBV30 and TRBJ1-1, with TRBD1 matching 8 bases. V lost 5 bases and J lost 1; bases outside the gene matches: 12. Germline CDR1 and CDR2: GTSNPN and SVGIG (reference sequence). The CDR3 is 16 amino acids. DNA for the CDR3: TGTGCCTGGGGTGGGGGCAGGGGGCAGGGGAACACTGAAGCTTTCTTT. This sequence encodes CAWGGGRGQGNTEAFF.

The chain uses TRBV5-6 and TRBJ1-1; 12 positions agree with TRBD1. There are 18 residues in the CDR3. V gave up 4 bases and J gave up 2 bases; unmatched junction bases: 12. In germline, CDR1 is SGHDT, CDR2 YYEEEE. The CDR3 loop is CASSPLWDRGRFNTEAFF. In DNA form, the CDR3 reads TGTGCCAGCAGCCCCTTGTGGGACAGGGGGCGATTTAACACTGAAGCTTTCTTT.

The chain links TRBV14 to TRBJ1-2; D not certain. Germline V gene data show CDR1 as SGHDN and CDR2 as FVKESK. This CDR3 has 15 residues. With 1 base removed from V and 8 bases from J, the gap between germline ends came to 17 bases. The CDR3 protein is CASSQGPWRMEGYTF. CDR3 DNA: TGTGCCAGCAGCCAAGGCCCATGGCGGATGGAAGGCTACACCTTC.

The gene calls are TRBV7-9 and TRBJ1-1; TRBD1 is a possible D gene (5 bases). Germline V gene sequence: CDR1 SEHNR, CDR2 FQNEAQ (reference sequence). The CDR3 loop spans 14 amino acids. The ends were cut back, 3 bases at V and 1 base at J, with 9 bases in the middle. CDR3 loop: CASSFPGGNTEAFF. The CDR3 nucleotides are TGTGCCAGCAGCTTCCCGGGGGGGAACACTGAAGCTTTCTTT.

The V call is TRBV27, the J call TRBJ2-2; TRBD1 might be the D (6 bases). Looked up from germline, CDR1 is MNHEY and CDR2 is SMNVEV (reference sequence). The CDR3 length is 15 residues. The V end was cut by 2 bases, the J end by 5 bases, with 12 bases between. The CDR3 DNA follows: TGTGCCAGCAGTTTAGTAGGGGGTCGGACCGGGGAGCTGTTTTTT. The encoded protein is CASSLVGGRTGELFF.

The chain couples TRBV19 to TRBJ2-4, with 8 bases aligning to TRBD1. Germline CDR1 LNHDA, CDR2 SQIVND (reference sequence). V lost 4 bases and J lost 1; bases outside the gene matches: 6. The CDR3 totals 16 residues. The DNA for the CDR3 is TGTGCCAGTAGTAGACCGGGACAGGCGGCCAAAAACATTCAGTACTTC. Its translation is CASSRPGQAAKNIQYF.

The chain couples TRBV5-8 to TRBJ1-5; TRBD1 aligns across 10 bases. Per the germline V gene, CDR1 is SGHTS and CDR2 is YDEGEE. The CDR3 is 16 amino acids. Trimming took 4 bases from V and 2 from J; bases not matched to a gene: 6. The CDR3: CASSRGQGPRNQPQHF. The DNA of the CDR3 is TGTGCCAGCAGCAGGGGACAGGGGCCACGCAATCAGCCCCAGCATTTT.

This chain joins TRBV9 and TRBJ1-2; D is perhaps TRBD1 (6 bases). From germline, CDR1 is SGDLS and CDR2 YYNGEE. This CDR3 has 14 residues. Trimming removed 4 bases from V and 3 bases from J, with 13 bases in between. The CDR3 DNA is TGTGCCAGCAGCCCCATGGGACACGACTATGGCTACACCTTC. This gives the protein CASSPMGHDYGYTF. Full variable domain (remainder filled in from reference TRBV9 and TRBJ1-2): DSGVTQTPKHLITATGQRVTLRCSPRSGDLSVYWYQQSLDQGLQFLIQYYNGEERAKGNILERFSAQQFPDLHSELNLSSLELGDSALYFCASSPMGHDYGYTFGSGTRLTVV.

This clone has only a few counts. The chain links TRBV7-3 to TRBJ1-1, with unresolved D. Germline-derived CDR1 and CDR2 are SGHTA and FQGTGA. Trimming removed 3 bases from V and 1 base from J, with 6 bases in between. This CDR3 is 13 amino acids long. The CDR3 sequence is CASSLYWNTEAFF. CDR3 DNA sequence: TGTGCCAGCAGCTTGTATTGGAACACTGAAGCTTTCTTT. The complete variable domain, with remaining parts taken from reference TRBV7-3 and TRBJ1-1, reads GAGVSQTPSNKVTEKGKYVELRCDPISGHTALYWYRQSLGQGPEFLIYFQGTGAADDSGLPNDRFFAVRPEGSVSTLKIQRTERGDSAVYLCASSLYWNTEAFFGQGTRLTVV.

Only a few counts were recorded for this clone. This chain joins TRBV4-3 and TRBJ2-7, with D maybe TRBD2 (5 bases). This CDR3 is built from 15 residues. Germline assignment: CDR1 LGHNA and CDR2 YSLEER. V lost 2 bases to trimming and J lost 2 bases, with 13 bases between them. CDR3: CASSQQRTATYEQYF. The CDR3, as DNA: TGCGCCAGCAGCCAACAGCGGACGGCAACCTACGAGCAGTACTTC.

In DNA form, the CDR3 reads TGTGCCAGCTCACCACTGCCGCGGGGTCAAGAGACCCAGTACTTC. Protein product: CASSPLPRGQETQYF. This sequence joins TRBV18 and TRBJ2-5; a possible D gene is TRBD2 (6 bases). CDR3 length: 15 amino acids. CDR1 is KGHSH and CDR2 is LQKENI in the germline V gene. With 1 base removed from V and 2 bases from J, the gap between germline ends came to 11 bases.

The J gene is TRBJ2-7, the V gene TRBV19; weak D call: TRBD1 (6 bases). Germline CDR1 reads LNHDA; CDR2 reads SQIVND (reference sequence). The V and J ends lost 5 bases and 1 base respectively, with 9 bases between them. CDR3 length equals 13 residues. The chain's CDR3 is CASSSGQSYEQYF. CDR3 nucleotides: TGTGCCAGTAGTTCCGGACAGTCCTACGAGCAGTACTTC.

This chain uses TRBV6-5 with TRBJ1-6; a weak D match, TRBD1 (5 bases). V was trimmed by 5 bases and J by 8 bases, leaving 16 bases between them. The CDR3 is made up of 15 amino acids. Germline CDR1 reads MNHEY; CDR2 reads SVGAGI. As DNA, the CDR3 is TGTGCCAGCAGTGGAGACAGACGATACTATTCACCCCTCCACTTT. This sequence encodes CASSGDRRYYSPLHF.

This chain joins TRBV5-1 and TRBJ2-1, with D maybe TRBD1 (5 bases). V was cut by 4 bases and J by 8 bases, with 19 bases left in between. Germline CDR1 and CDR2: SGHRS and YFSETQ. The CDR3 runs to 15 residues. CDR3 sequence reads: CASSAGSGLSHEQFF. CDR3 DNA: TGCGCCAGCAGCGCAGGGTCAGGGTTGAGCCATGAGCAGTTCTTC.